A selection of T cell receptor beta chains follows, all from one sample in a study of cytomegalovirus exposure and HLA in healthy donors. Repertoires were generated with immunoSEQ multiplex PCR, while TCRdb's copy carries only in-frame clones and drops some. The data hold 140,000 or so clones, with less than 85% observed a single time. The specimen sequenced was PBMCs. These receptors came from a middle-aged man in good health and CMV-seronegative. Each CDR3 is given with its conserved first and last residue. The D gene is left open where the match is weak. Clone size appears in some rows only: once, few, many, or a class for an expanded clone.

V,D,size,J,CDR3,DNA
TRBV4-2,TRBD1,.,TRBJ2-2,CASSQALGTENTGELFF,TGTGCCAGCAGCCAAGCTCTCGGGACAGAGAACACCGGGGAGCTGTTTTTT
TRBV7-2,.,once,TRBJ1-1,CASSLGAGAEAFF,TGTGCCAGCAGCTTAGGGGCCGGGGCTGAAGCTTTCTTT
TRBV28,TRBD1,.,TRBJ2-3,CASSFLNLQGTGMGTQYF,TGTGCCAGCAGTTTCCTCAATTTACAGGGGACGGGTATGGGTACGCAGTATTTT
TRBV19,TRBD1,.,TRBJ1-1,CAGSTGPVAFF,TGTGCCGGATCGACAGGGCCGGTGGCTTTCTTT
TRBV11-2,.,.,TRBJ2-7,CASSLYLGVGSYEQYF,TGTGCCAGCAGCTTATATCTGGGAGTAGGGTCCTACGAGCAGTACTTC
TRBV6-1,TRBD1,few,TRBJ2-2,CASRGTGDTGELFF,TGTGCCAGCAGAGGGACAGGGGACACCGGGGAGCTGTTTTTT
TRBV5-4,TRBD1,few,TRBJ2-1,CASSAGTGRPSYNEQFF,TGTGCCAGCAGCGCAGGGACAGGGCGCCCCTCCTACAATGAGCAGTTCTTC
TRBV13,.,.,TRBJ2-7,CASSLTGGGYEQYF,TGTGCCAGCAGCTTAACCGGGGGAGGCTACGAGCAGTACTTC
TRBV6-5,.,.,TRBJ2-7,CASSPLPRDTYEQYF,TGTGCCAGCAGCCCCCTCCCCAGGGACACCTACGAGCAGTACTTC
TRBV7-9,.,few,TRBJ2-1,CASRYNTGYHEQFF,TGTGCCAGCAGATACAACACAGGGTACCATGAGCAGTTCTTC
TRBV5-1,.,.,TRBJ2-7,CASSERDSVQYEQYF,TGCGCCAGCAGCGAACGAGACAGCGTACAATACGAGCAGTACTTC
TRBV5-6,TRBD2,.,TRBJ2-7,CASSWGGIYEQYF,TGTGCCAGCAGCTGGGGGGGTATCTACGAGCAGTACTTC
TRBV9,.,.,TRBJ2-3,CASSSRIDTQYF,TGTGCCAGCAGCTCCCGTATAGATACGCAGTATTTT
TRBV7-8,.,.,TRBJ2-1,CATRGRGYNEQFF,TGTGCCACTAGGGGGCGGGGTTACAATGAGCAGTTCTTC
TRBV5-6,.,few,TRBJ1-5,CASSLGATNQPQHF,TGTGCCAGCAGCCTGGGGGCCACCAATCAGCCCCAGCATTTT
TRBV4-3,TRBD1,.,TRBJ1-2,CASSQANPGGYGYTF,TGCGCCAGCAGCCAAGCCAACCCAGGGGGCTATGGCTACACCTTC
TRBV15,.,once,TRBJ1-5,CATSREQLSNQPQHF,TGTGCCACCAGCAGAGAACAGCTTAGCAATCAGCCCCAGCATTTT